The rows below give T cell receptor beta chains drawn from one sample of a study of blood T cell repertoires in COVID-19. Using immunoSEQ multiplex PCR, the repertoire was profiled, and TCRdb retains in-frame clones only, with some absent. This table has 240,000 or so clones, about 89% appearing once. Sequencing input: PBMCs or T cells enriched from blood (not recorded which). The receptor set was obtained from a man aged 35-49 years who had recovered from COVID-19. Both conserved end residues are part of each CDR3. A D gene is named only where the DNA matches it firmly. Rows may omit the clone size; those that give it use once, few, many or a size class.

v_gene	len	d_gene	abundance	j_gene	CDR3nt	CDR3aa
TRBV7-2	14	NA	NA	TRBJ1-5	TGTGCCAGCAGCCCCCCGGGGGGCTACCAGCCCCAGCATTTT	CASSPPGGYQPQHF
TRBV15	14	TRBD1	NA	TRBJ2-1	TGTGCCACCAGCACGGACAGGGGAAACAATGAGCAGTTCTTC	CATSTDRGNNEQFF
TRBV6-4	15	NA	many	TRBJ2-1	TGTGCCAGCAGTGACTCAGCGGGCTCCTACAATGAGCAGTTCTTC	CASSDSAGSYNEQFF
TRBV19	15	NA	few	TRBJ1-2	TGTGCCAGTAGTATAGTAGCTGGTTCTAACTATGGCTACACCTTC	CASSIVAGSNYGYTF
TRBV28	15	TRBD1	NA	TRBJ2-7	TGTGCCAGCCCCCCCGCGGGACAGGGCCCCTACGAGCAGTACTTC	CASPPAGQGPYEQYF
TRBV19	15	TRBD1	NA	TRBJ1-3	TGTGCCAGTGGTTCCAAGACAGGGGCTGGAAACACCATATATTTT	CASGSKTGAGNTIYF
TRBV29-1	11	NA	NA	TRBJ1-2	TGCAGCGTTGGGGGGCTCGGAGGCTACACCTTC	CSVGGLGGYTF
TRBV28	11	NA	once	TRBJ1-5	TGTGCCAGCAGCGTCATGAGGGCCCAGCATTTT	CASSVMRAQHF
TRBV4-2	17	TRBD2	NA	TRBJ2-5	TGTGCCAGCAGCCAAGATCCTAGCGGGGTTCGAGGTGAGACCCAGTACTTC	CASSQDPSGVRGETQYF
TRBV19	17	TRBD1	NA	TRBJ1-6	TGTGCCAGTAGTATAGGACAGGGGAGCTCCTATAATTCACCCCTCCACTTT	CASSIGQGSSYNSPLHF
TRBV15	13	NA	NA	TRBJ1-2	TGTGCCACCAGCAGTAACAGGGAATATGGCTACACCTTC	CATSSNREYGYTF
TRBV6-5	15	TRBD2	NA	TRBJ2-2	TGTGCCAGCAGTTACCTAGCGGGAAACACCGGGGAGCTGTTTTTT	CASSYLAGNTGELFF
TRBV28	16	NA	NA	TRBJ1-2	TGTGCCACTGGGGGAGGGCCCACACCTCCTAACTATGGCTACACCTTC	CATGGGPTPPNYGYTF
TRBV27	13	NA	NA	TRBJ1-1	TGTGCCAGCAGGGTACAGGGTGGCACTGAAGCTTTCTTT	CASRVQGGTEAFF
TRBV7-8	16	NA	NA	TRBJ1-5	TGTGCCAGCAGCTCCCTGGGAGTGGGTGTTAGTCAGCCCCAGCATTTT	CASSSLGVGVSQPQHF
TRBV28	14	NA	NA	TRBJ2-1	TGTGCCAGCAGTTTGGCTAGCTCCTACAATGAGCAGTTCTTC	CASSLASSYNEQFF
TRBV4-1	14	NA	NA	TRBJ1-1	TGCGCCAGCAGGCTGGGTAGCGGGAACACTGAAGCTTTCTTT	CASRLGSGNTEAFF
TRBV2	15	TRBD1	NA	TRBJ2-3	TGTGCCAGCAGGGGTCAGGGGGCACGCACAGATACGCAGTATTTT	CASRGQGARTDTQYF
TRBV18	15	NA	NA	TRBJ1-1	TGTGCCAGCTCACCAGTGGGGGGGCTTAGCACTGAAGCTTTCTTT	CASSPVGGLSTEAFF
TRBV9	15	TRBD2	NA	TRBJ2-1	TGTGCCAGCAGCGTAGTAAGCGGGGCCTACAATGAGCAGTTCTTC	CASSVVSGAYNEQFF
TRBV28	17	TRBD2	NA	TRBJ2-2	TGTGCCAGCAGTCCTCTCCTACTAGCGGGAGTCCCCGGGGAGCTGTTTTTT	CASSPLLLAGVPGELFF
TRBV2	11	NA	NA	TRBJ2-7	TGTGCCAGCAGTGAACCTACAGATCAGTACTTC	CASSEPTDQYF